Included here is one T cell receptor (beta chain) sequence, with context. Its specific antigen is unknown. Base qualities are not at hand, and no much larger clone is one base apart. This sample was taken from a study of cytomegalovirus exposure and HLA in healthy donors (dated by TCRdb to the late 2010s). Background on the whole study: According to an earlier analysis of 587 of the donors, some 170 million T cells yielded 117 million unique TCR beta sequences and roughly 280 Gb of sequence data. An early release that covered roughly 600 HLA-typed donors contained approximately 300 gigabases of sequencing data and tens of millions of unique TCR sequences. The genetic ancestry cluster associated with self-reported Caucasian donors included 70% to 85% of the 398 genotyped donors. The aim of the study was to test whether cataloging public T cell receptors could identify signatures of past pathogen exposure. The T cell repertoires of roughly 660 subjects were profiled by immunosequencing and related to cytomegalovirus serostatus. Along with the roughly 700-subject first cohort, a separate validation cohort of over a hundred different subjects was used. To predict cytomegalovirus infection status, the study combined high-throughput TCR immunosequencing, statistical association of individual TCRs with disease status, and machine learning. To study patterns of TCR occurrence, a later analysis re-analyzed previously published TCR beta repertoires from around 700 donors and added high-resolution HLA genotyping. Rather than using new phenotypic data, the later analysis identified candidate immune exposures from TCR beta sequences and from how often those sequences occurred across donors. An earlier analysis of approximately 640 of the donors applied high-throughput TCR beta sequencing to assess whether each TCR beta V gene segment acted as functional or pseudogenic. Donor age, sex, ethnicity and CMV serostatus were collected together with the repertoire data. A later genetic analysis used genome-wide SNP genotypes for about three fifths of the 666 donors, treating that subset as a discovery cohort. All discovery cohort repertoires had been generated on a single sequencing platform. Both class I and class II loci were covered by HLA typing, at four-digit resolution. Typing coverage differed by locus: A, B, C, DRB1 and DQB1 were typed in about 620-630 donors, DQA1 in 500 to 550, DPA1 in 600 to 610, and DPB1 in about 450. Four or five DR-DQ haplotypes were handled as single units for association and clustering, since linkage in the cohort was strong. Among about 390 genotyped donors of the cohort, an average of around 240,000 unique TCR beta nucleotide sequences were sequenced per donor, roughly 20% of them non-productive.

Results the study describes overall, beyond this receptor: The authors suggested that the approach could potentially be generalized to other disease states and immunological phenotypes. A later genetic analysis reported fewer N-insertions in productive TCRs among donors in an Asian-associated ancestry cluster than the roughly 650-donor mean. Specific HLA alleles were associated with about 17,000 TCR beta sequences at a false discovery rate of 0.05 in a later analysis. In vitro tests confirmed that three of the cytomegalovirus-associated TCR beta chains recognize cytomegalovirus antigens. Most TCR sequences were observed very rarely across donors, whereas some public TCRs were present in many individuals. A cluster of highly shared sequence variants was judged likely to be a technical artifact of the sequencing pipeline. A further reported finding was that TCR beta sequences accurately predicted the HLA-A and HLA-B alleles for most subjects in the first cohort. When HLA alleles, especially DR and DQ, strongly co-occurred, TCR associations were difficult to assign to individual alleles. The study gave a list of about 170 TCR beta chains associated with cytomegalovirus. A later analysis reported that several top co-occurrence clusters appeared linked to parvovirus B19, influenza, CMV and Epstein-Barr virus. Broadly in line with IMGT annotations, most TCR beta V segments showed up in productive rearrangements about 87% or about 30% of the time in an earlier analysis of a few hundred of the donors. The only immune exposure information available for the cohort was CMV serostatus. Cytomegalovirus status was reported to be diagnosed by the classifier with high specificity and sensitivity in both the original and validation cohorts. HLA typing was unavailable for some donors at each locus, so association tests used only the typed subset. V-gene and J-gene trimming of TCR beta chains was associated with a missense DCLRE1C variant in a later genetic analysis, and the association was replicated in an independent cohort. Because the 87-base-pair reads could not distinguish some IMGT-functional V segments, including TRBV6-2 and TRBV6-3, those segments were excluded. Compared with equally common non-associated chains, HLA-associated TCR beta chains in a later analysis were more clonally expanded and had lower generation probabilities. The presence/absence analyses assumed that sequencing depth was roughly uniform across donors, and that assumption may not be true. In this cohort, only TCR beta chains were sequenced, and detectable features were limited by the absence of alpha or paired-chain data. In a later analysis, the rate of TCR association differed among HLA loci, with DRB1 alleles having the most associated TCRs and HLA-C alleles having the fewest. A later analysis found that most CMV-associated TCR beta chains appeared HLA-restricted, with HLA associations seemingly driven largely by CMV exposure. Because counts were too low, more than 15 rarely observed V segments, including chromosome 9 orphons, were excluded from the earlier analysis of some 590 of the donors. Correlated functional status among segregating V segments might be attributable to linkage disequilibrium, but an unknown experimental factor could not be ruled out.

The CDR3 goes from the cysteine to the phenylalanine over 15 residues. Only the CDR3 region is kept as DNA, spanning 45 bases read in frame from base 1. V is cut back by 5 bases and J by 4 bases, with 6 bases in the junction unmatched. The germline V gene provides CDR1 SGHNT and CDR2 YENEEA. The cohort consisted of 670 or so healthy bone marrow donors. At the time of sampling, every cohort member was nominally healthy, though immune exposures that went unrecorded were likely present. The donor was CMV seronegative and was included in the group of around 320 seronegative cohort members. Each donor provided a peripheral blood sample, and peripheral blood mononuclear cells were used for TCR beta sequencing. The Qiagen DNeasy Blood Extraction Kit was used to extract genomic DNA from the blood cell samples. Library construction relied on the immunoSEQ multiplex PCR assay. For the multiplex PCR, a mixture combining 60 forward primers for TCR Vbeta segments and 13 reverse primers for TCR Jbeta segments was used. A multiplex PCR assay on genomic DNA amplified the CDR3 region of rearranged TCR beta genes. The amplified TCR beta libraries were sequenced on the Illumina HiSeq System as 87-base-pair reads. Concerning the study's data processing: A later analysis counted about 80 million unique TCR beta chains across the 666 repertoires, and around 9.9 million of these chains were shared by at least two donors. Raw reads were error-corrected and collapsed into unique sequences with a nearest-neighbor algorithm that merged closely related sequences to remove PCR and sequencing errors. V, D and J gene segments were assigned by aligning CDR3 sequences to IMGT reference sequences. For a sequence to be retained, at least a six-nucleotide match to both a V gene segment and a J gene segment was required. A rearrangement was called productive if the CDR3 had no stop codons and remained in frame with V and J, and every other rearrangement was called non-productive. Following IMGT convention, CDR3 was defined as the stretch from the second conserved V-encoded cysteine up to the conserved J-encoded phenylalanine. The earlier analysis of fewer than 700 of the donors excluded sequences that lacked an unambiguous match to a single V gene segment. In an earlier analysis of approximately 500 of the donors, a V segment was called functional when productive rearrangements were above 56.7%, and segregating when the standard deviation between donors exceeded 5%. A statistical classification framework was built for diagnosing cytomegalovirus status from the catalog of TCR beta chain sequences. In a later analysis, TCR nucleotide sequences were compared against IMGT/GENE-DB human TR gene sequences so that V and J genes could be assigned. In a later analysis, CDR3 sequences and most-parsimonious VDJ recombination scenarios were assigned using the TCRdist pipeline. In a later analysis, each TCR beta chain was defined by its CDR3 amino acid sequence together with its V-gene family, and reads without a unique V-gene family were excluded. In a later analysis, 500 to 650 highly shared, low-generation-probability nucleotide sequences were removed to address suspected cross-contamination and a sequencing artifact. In a later analysis, a clonal expansion index was calculated for each public chain from normalized within-repertoire ranks of inferred template counts. A later analysis computed generation probabilities with a VDJ recombination model fitted to out-of-frame rearrangements, and checked the results against IGoR. In a later analysis, hypergeometric tests were used to score TCR-TCR, TCR-HLA and TCR-CMV co-occurrence, with a repertoire-size bias correction applied to TCR pairs. A later analysis estimated false discovery rates by permuting HLA or CMV assignments 20 times. In a later analysis, co-occurring TCRs were grouped using DBSCAN, with TCRdist sequence similarity added in when clustering inside HLA-allele-positive subsets. Repertoires with fewer than 30,000 or more than 120,000 public chains were left out of co-occurrence clustering, as were about five repertoires with anomalous nucleotide sharing. TCRdb mirrors the immuneACCESS table, restricted to in-frame sequences. Some clones are absent from its copies; in checked studies, under half trace to an unresolved V gene, and the reason for the others is unknown. The V and J calls and clone size are taken from that table; D and trimming were inferred from the DNA. Within this sample are fewer than 200,000 clones, with 68% of them counted one time only. Roughly 1.4% of the sample comes from the top ten.

This TCR was sampled from a man aged 45-65 years in good health and CMV-seronegative. The chain uses TRBV11-3 and TRBJ2-5, and 11 junctional nucleotides match TRBD2. Sequenced: PBMCs. The sequenced DNA is TGTGCCAGCAGCACCACTAGCGGGGGAGGAGAGACCCAGTACTTC. Translation gives CASSTTSGGGETQYF.